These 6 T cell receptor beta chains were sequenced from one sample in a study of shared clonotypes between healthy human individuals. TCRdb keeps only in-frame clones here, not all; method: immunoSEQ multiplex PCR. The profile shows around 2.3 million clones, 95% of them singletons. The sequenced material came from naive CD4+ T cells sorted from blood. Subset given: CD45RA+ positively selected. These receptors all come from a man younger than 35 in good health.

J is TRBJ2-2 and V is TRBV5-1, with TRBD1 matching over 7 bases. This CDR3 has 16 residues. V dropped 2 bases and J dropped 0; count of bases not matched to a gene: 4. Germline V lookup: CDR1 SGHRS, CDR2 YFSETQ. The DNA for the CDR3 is TGCGCCAGCAGCTTCCTAACAGGGGCGAACACCGGGGAGCTGTTTTTT. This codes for CASSFLTGANTGELFF.

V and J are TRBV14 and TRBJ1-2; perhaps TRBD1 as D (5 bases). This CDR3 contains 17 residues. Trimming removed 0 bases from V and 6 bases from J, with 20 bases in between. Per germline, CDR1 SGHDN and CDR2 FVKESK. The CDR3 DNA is TGTGCCAGCAGCCAAGATCTTTCACCCGGGACCTCGGATGGCTACACCTTC. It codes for CASSQDLSPGTSDGYTF.

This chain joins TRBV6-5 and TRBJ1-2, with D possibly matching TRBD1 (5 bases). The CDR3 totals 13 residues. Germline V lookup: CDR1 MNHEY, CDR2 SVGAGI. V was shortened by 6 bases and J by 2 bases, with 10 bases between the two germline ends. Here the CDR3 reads CASRGAVNYGYTF. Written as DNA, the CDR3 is TGTGCCAGCAGAGGGGCAGTCAACTATGGCTACACCTTC.

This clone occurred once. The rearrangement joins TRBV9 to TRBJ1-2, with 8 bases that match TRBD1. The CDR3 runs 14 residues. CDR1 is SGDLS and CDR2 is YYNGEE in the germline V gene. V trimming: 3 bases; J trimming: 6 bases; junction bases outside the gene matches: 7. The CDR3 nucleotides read TGTGCCAGCAGCGCGACAGGGGTCGGAGATGGCTACACCTTC. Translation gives CASSATGVGDGYTF.

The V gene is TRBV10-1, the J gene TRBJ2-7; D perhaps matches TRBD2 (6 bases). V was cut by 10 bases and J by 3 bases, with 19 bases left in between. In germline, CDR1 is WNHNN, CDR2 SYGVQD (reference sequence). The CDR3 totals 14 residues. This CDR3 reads CATQLWDLNYEQYF. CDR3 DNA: TGCGCCACCCAACTATGGGACTTAAACTACGAGCAGTACTTC.

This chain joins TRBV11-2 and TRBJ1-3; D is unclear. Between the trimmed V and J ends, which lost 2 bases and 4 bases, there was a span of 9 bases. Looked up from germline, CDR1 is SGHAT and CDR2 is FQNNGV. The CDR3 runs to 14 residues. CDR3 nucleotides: TGTGCCAGCAGCTTACCATCTTTGGGAAACACCATATATTTT. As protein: CASSLPSLGNTIYF.